A single T cell receptor beta chain is shown here with its context. Its cognate antigen has yet to be identified. Base-call qualities are not available, and no considerably larger clone is one nucleotide away. This entry belongs to a study of T cell changes during pregnancy in multiple sclerosis (dated by TCRdb to between 2018 and 2020). For context, the study as a whole: Changes in the T cell repertoire over the course of pregnancy were examined in this study in women with multiple sclerosis.

Library method: the immunoSEQ multiplex PCR assay. The immuneACCESS repertoire file appears here via TCRdb, limited to in-frame rearrangements. These files lack a portion of the clones; in checked studies, under half of the deficit traces to unresolved V genes, and the cause of the others is not known. Counted in this sample were 60,000 to 70,000 clones; more than 85% of them appeared once. Over 1.3% of the sample lies in the top ten. The CDR1 and CDR2 encoded by the germline V gene (reference sequence) are SEHNR and FQNEAQ. V drops 5 bases and J drops 1 base, leaving 12 bases in between. Inclusive of the bounding cysteine and phenylalanine, the CDR3 is 15 residues long. The CDR3 DNA has 45 bases and is translated from base 1.

The rearranged chain carries TRBV7-9 and TRBJ1-5; the D gene is unclear. Specimen: peripheral blood, collected in the second trimester of pregnancy. This sequence was found in a female donor with multiple sclerosis, enrolled in a pregnancy study. The CDR3: CASSQDGESNQPQHF. The nucleotides are TGTGCCAGCAGCCAGGACGGGGAAAGCAATCAGCCCCAGCATTTT.